A selection of T cell receptor beta chains follows, all from one sample in a study of blood T cell repertoires in COVID-19. Libraries were prepared by immunoSEQ multiplex PCR; TCRdb keeps only in-frame clonotypes and omits some of them. Of 55,000 to 80,000 clones listed, around four fifths are singletons. Sequencing was performed on peripheral blood. The receptors derive from an elderly woman with active or convalescent COVID-19. CDR3s include the opening cysteine and the closing phenylalanine or tryptophan. Each record gives: CDR3 length, D gene, V gene, J gene, clone size, CDR3 protein, CDR3 DNA. D genes are given only for firm matches. Rows may omit the clone size; those that give it use once, few, many or a size class.

>15|TRBD2|TRBV2|TRBJ2-5|NA
CASKGTSGGPETQYF
TGTGCCAGCAAGGGGACTAGCGGGGGGCCGGAGACCCAGTACTTC
>14|NA|TRBV6-5|TRBJ1-1|few
CASTLDQGNREAFF
TGTGCCAGCACCCTCGATCAGGGGAACAGGGAAGCTTTCTTT
>13|NA|TRBV19|TRBJ1-2|NA
CASSIMTATGYTF
TGTGCCAGTAGTATAATGACAGCGACTGGCTACACCTTC
>11|NA|TRBV20-1|TRBJ1-1|once
CSADTGTEAFF
TGCAGTGCCGATACAGGGACTGAAGCTTTCTTT
>16|TRBD1|TRBV5-8|TRBJ1-3|few
CASSSWTGSSGNTIYF
TGTGCCAGCAGCTCCTGGACAGGCTCCTCTGGAAACACCATATATTTT
>14|NA|TRBV4-1|TRBJ1-1|NA
CASSQGWGPAEAFF
TGCGCCAGCAGCCAAGGGTGGGGGCCTGCTGAAGCTTTCTTT
>11|NA|TRBV14|TRBJ1-2|NA
CASSQESGYTF
TGTGCCAGCAGCCAAGAGAGTGGCTACACCTTC
>15|TRBD1|TRBV5-4|TRBJ2-1|NA
CASSFGQGAYNEQFF
TGTGCCAGCAGCTTCGGACAGGGGGCCTACAATGAGCAGTTCTTC
>16|TRBD1|TRBV6-2/TRBV6-3|TRBJ1-5|NA
CASSYSGQGGDQPQHF
TGTGCCAGCAGTTACTCCGGACAGGGGGGCGATCAGCCCCAGCATTTT
>15|TRBD1|TRBV27|TRBJ2-7|NA
CASSLFVGQGYEQYF
TGTGCCAGCAGTTTATTTGTGGGACAGGGCTACGAGCAGTACTTC
>13|NA|TRBV6-5|TRBJ1-1|once
CASSLEENTEAFF
TGTGCCAGCAGTCTCGAGGAGAACACTGAAGCTTTCTTT
>15|NA|TRBV3-1/TRBV3-2|TRBJ1-3|NA
CASSHRGISGNTIYF
TGTGCCAGCAGCCACAGGGGAATTTCTGGAAACACCATATATTTT
>14|NA|TRBV7-3|TRBJ2-6|NA
CASSSTGGANVLTF
TGTGCCAGCAGCTCCACTGGTGGGGCCAACGTCCTGACTTTC
>15|TRBD1|TRBV10-3|TRBJ1-2|NA
CAIMLEGQGVYGYTF
TGTGCCATCATGCTGGAGGGACAGGGGGTTTATGGCTACACCTTC
>12|TRBD1|TRBV2|TRBJ1-2|NA
CASSAGQGLLTF
TGTGCCAGCAGCGCGGGACAGGGGTTACTTACCTTC
>16|TRBD1|TRBV5-5|TRBJ2-2|NA
CASSYPGTGNSGELFF
TGTGCCAGCAGCTACCCAGGGACAGGGAATTCCGGGGAGCTGTTTTTT
>16|NA|TRBV7-6|TRBJ1-3|NA
CASSPGQLSSGNTIYF
TGTGCCAGCAGCCCAGGACAGCTAAGCTCTGGAAACACCATATATTTT
>14|NA|TRBV9|TRBJ1-1|NA
CASSIQGEGTEAFF
TGTGCCAGCAGCATACAGGGAGAGGGCACTGAAGCTTTCTTT
>13|NA|TRBV27|TRBJ2-5|NA
CASSLFRGETQYF
TGTGCCAGCAGTTTGTTCAGGGGAGAGACCCAGTACTTC
>14|NA|TRBV6-5|TRBJ1-1|NA
CASVGEIPNTEAFF
TGTGCCAGCGTAGGAGAAATACCGAACACTGAAGCTTTCTTT
>16|TRBD2|TRBV28|TRBJ2-5|NA
CASRTSGGIPQETQYF
TGTGCCAGCAGGACTAGCGGGGGGATCCCTCAAGAGACCCAGTACTTC
>17|TRBD1|TRBV27|TRBJ1-6|NA
CASSLGQGWRGYSPLHF
TGTGCCAGCAGTCTAGGACAGGGCTGGCGTGGGTATTCACCCCTCCACTTT
>13|NA|TRBV21-1|TRBJ1-1|NA
CASSPVRNTEAFF
TGTGCCAGCAGCCCCGTGAGGAACACTGAAGCTTTCTTT
>14|NA|TRBV6-5|TRBJ1-6|few
CASSYSMRNSPLHF
TGTGCCAGCAGTTACTCGATGAGGAATTCACCCCTCCACTTT
>15|NA|TRBV9|TRBJ2-7|NA
CASSVEARPPYEQYF
TGTGCCAGCAGCGTAGAGGCCAGGCCACCCTACGAGCAGTACTTC
>16|NA|TRBV12-5|TRBJ1-6|NA
CASAMWAGRYNSPLHF
TGTGCTAGTGCCATGTGGGCAGGGAGGTATAATTCACCCCTCCACTTT
>14|NA|TRBV3-1/TRBV3-2|TRBJ1-2|NA
CASTPLPEGYGYTF
TGTGCCAGCACCCCATTACCAGAGGGCTATGGCTACACCTTC
>14|TRBD1|TRBV27|TRBJ1-1|NA
CASRGQGTNTEAFF
TGTGCCAGCAGGGGACAGGGTACGAACACTGAAGCTTTCTTT
>13|NA|TRBV2|TRBJ1-6|NA
CASNPGPGSPLHF
TGTGCCAGCAATCCGGGTCCGGGTTCACCCCTCCACTTT
>16|NA|TRBV4-1|TRBJ1-6|NA
CASSQYWSQSNSPLHF
TGCGCCAGCAGCCAGTATTGGAGTCAGTCTAATTCACCCCTCCACTTT
>13|NA|TRBV6-5|TRBJ1-2|NA
CASVYWGEWGYTF
TGTGCCAGCGTTTATTGGGGAGAGTGGGGCTACACCTTC
>15|TRBD1|TRBV12-5|TRBJ2-5|NA
CASGRGQAVGETQYF
TGTGCTAGTGGTCGCGGACAGGCTGTAGGAGAGACCCAGTACTTC
>13|NA|TRBV9|TRBJ2-3|NA
CASSVAGSGAQYF
TGTGCCAGCAGCGTAGCTGGCAGTGGAGCGCAGTATTTT
>12|NA|TRBV7-9|TRBJ2-7|NA
CASSSSPYEQYF
TGTGCCAGCAGCTCGTCCCCCTACGAGCAGTACTTC
>18|NA|TRBV7-5|TRBJ1-2|NA
CARSLVRELGLLGNGYTF
TGTGCCAGAAGCTTAGTGAGGGAGTTGGGCCTATTAGGGAATGGCTACACCTTC
>14|NA|TRBV19|TRBJ1-6|once
CASSISGTSSPLHF
TGTGCCAGTAGTATATCCGGGACTAGTTCACCCCTCCACTTT
>14|NA|TRBV18|TRBJ2-7|NA
CASSLSGQSYEQYF
TGTGCCAGCTCACTATCCGGACAGTCCTACGAGCAGTACTTC